This TCR beta chain was captured by sequencing in a study of response to subunit inactivated influenza vaccine. Study-wide points: There was a suggestion from the authors that each seasonal influenza vaccination recruits few new T cells.

Using its own MiXCR run on the RT-PCR reads, TCRdb lists one record per CDR3 protein. The table lists roughly 620,000 distinct CDR3 sequences, about 11% of them singletons, with about 10% in the top ten. For this clonotype: No antigen is known for it.

The germline gives CDR1 SGHRS, CDR2 YFSETQ. V lost 4 bases and J 0 bases, leaving 14 bases between the germline ends. The CDR3 runs 15 residues. This same sample was also part of a study on T cells expressing NK-cell markers. That investigation notes: 5'RACE template switching with UMIs produced the TCR beta cDNA. The authors derived TCR beta repertoires from sorted CD3+CD56+NKG2C+, CD3+CD56+NKG2C- and CD3+CD56-NKG2C+ T cells. Four donors likewise had their CD3+CD56-NKG2C+ fraction led by these clonotypes.

The TCR originated in a man aged 45-65 years who received an inactivated influenza vaccine. The V gene is TRBV5-1, the J gene TRBJ2-7; D possibly corresponds to TRBD1 (6 bases). The sequencing used PBMCs from blood, collected on the day of vaccination. The CDR3 bases are TGCGCCAGCAGCCTTGACAGGCGAATCTCCTACGAGCAGTACTTC. Residues: CASSLDRRISYEQYF.